The TCR beta chain under discussion was sequenced for a study of shared clonotypes between healthy human individuals. Regarding the study as a whole: Naive CD4 clonotypes were shared across several donors at roughly 5.5%.

Note on this clone: Its cognate antigen is unknown.

The study ran the assay at deep level. Sequenced by immunoSEQ multiplex PCR; TCRdb stores in-frame clones only, minus some. The table includes around 600,000 clones, about 95% detected once. This CDR3 spans 14 amino acids. V shed 1 base and J shed 0 bases, with 6 bases lying between them. The germline V gene has CDR1 SGHAT and CDR2 FQNNGV. Positively selected for CCR7, the CD45RO-negative cells used as naive CD8 cells excluded terminally differentiated effector memory CD45RA+ cells. Sequences were obtained from naive CD8+ T cells sorted from blood. The rearrangement links TRBV11-2 to TRBJ1-1; D is uncertain. The sequence derives from a woman aged 25-40 years in good health. CDR3 amino acids: CASSLGSVNTEAFF. CDR3 bases: TGTGCCAGCAGCTTAGGCTCGGTGAACACTGAAGCTTTCTTT.